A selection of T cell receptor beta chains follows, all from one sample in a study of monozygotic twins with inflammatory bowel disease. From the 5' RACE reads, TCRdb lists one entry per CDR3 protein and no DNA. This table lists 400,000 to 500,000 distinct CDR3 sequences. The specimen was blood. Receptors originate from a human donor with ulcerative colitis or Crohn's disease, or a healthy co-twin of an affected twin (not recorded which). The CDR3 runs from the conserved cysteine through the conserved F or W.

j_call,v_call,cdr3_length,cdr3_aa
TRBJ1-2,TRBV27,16,CAGSQRDRGRSYGYTF
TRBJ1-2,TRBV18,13,CASSPQGMGGYTF
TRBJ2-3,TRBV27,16,CASTKGLAGALDTQYF
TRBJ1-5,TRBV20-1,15,CSARKSTGTNQPQHF
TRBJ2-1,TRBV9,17,CASSAGVTSGKNNEQFF
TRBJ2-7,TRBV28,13,CASSPRRVYEQYF
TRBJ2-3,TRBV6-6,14,CASSYSYSTDTQYF
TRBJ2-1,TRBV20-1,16,CSAPRLAGGPYNEQLF
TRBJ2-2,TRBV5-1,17,CASSLATAGGTPGELFF
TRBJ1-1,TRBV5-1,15,CASSRGTAMNTEAFF
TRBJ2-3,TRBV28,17,CASSLWAQGTSTDTQYF
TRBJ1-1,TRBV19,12,CASSRFNTEAFF
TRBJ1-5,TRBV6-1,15,CASSEAGGDNQPQHF
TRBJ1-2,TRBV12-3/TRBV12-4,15,CASSEGGRGRRGYTF
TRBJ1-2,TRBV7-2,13,CASSLELEGRYTF
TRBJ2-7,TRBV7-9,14,CASSLGVQIYEQYF
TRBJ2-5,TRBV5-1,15,CASSLGRLSQETQYF
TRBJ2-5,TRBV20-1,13,CSAVTGWEGAQYF
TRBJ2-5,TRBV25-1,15,CASSVPGAAQETQYF
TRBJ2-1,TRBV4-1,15,CASSQGLAGSDEQFF
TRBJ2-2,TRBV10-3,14,CAIKPVVDTGELFF
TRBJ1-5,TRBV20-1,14,CSARMGQSHQPQHF
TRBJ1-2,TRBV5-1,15,CASSLVQGAPYGYTF
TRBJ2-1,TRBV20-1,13,CSANGLAYHEQFF
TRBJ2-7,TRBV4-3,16,CASSQETGGVAYEQYF
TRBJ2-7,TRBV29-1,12,CSALTGPYEQYF